The 24 T cell receptor beta chains listed next were all sequenced from one sample in a study of response to subunit inactivated influenza vaccine. TCRdb reprocessed the RT-PCR reads with MiXCR, giving one entry per CDR3 protein. The sample lists 550,000 to 650,000 distinct CDR3 sequences, approximately 10% occurring once. The sequencing here drew on PBMCs from blood, taken on the day of vaccination. These receptors originate from a man aged 45-60 years who received an inactivated influenza vaccine.

This clonotype showed up many times. The chain joins TRBV12-3 or TRBV12-4 to TRBJ2-7; 14 nucleotides agree with TRBD2. The CDR3 totals 17 residues. V was clipped by 4 bases and J by 5 bases; unmatched bases: 10. As DNA, the CDR3 is TGTGCCAGCAGTTCGACGGGACTAGCGGGAGATCCCCACGAGCAGTACTTC. Amino acids: CASSSTGLAGDPHEQYF.

This clonotype was seen a handful of times. V is TRBV5-5 and J is TRBJ2-1; D gene uncertain. V lost 0 bases and J lost 10, with 8 bases in between. The CDR3 runs to 12 residues. Germline values: CDR1 SGHKS, CDR2 YYEKEE (reference sequence). CDR3 DNA: TGTGCCAGCAGCTTGGGCCACGGGGAGCAGTTCTTC. It yields the protein CASSLGHGEQFF.

This clonotype was counted between two and nine times. V gene TRBV27 combines with J gene TRBJ1-5, with 7 bases matching TRBD1. CDR3 length equals 16 residues. The V segment lost 0 bases and the J segment 3 bases; nucleotides outside the gene matches: 5. CDR1 MNHEY and CDR2 SMNVEV come from the germline V gene (reference sequence). CDR3 in DNA: TGTGCCAGCAGTTTATCGGGGGGACAGATCAATCAGCCCCAGCATTTT. Its protein product is CASSLSGGQINQPQHF.

This clonotype turned up a few times. This chain connects TRBV5-1 to TRBJ1-5; 7 nucleotides line up with TRBD1. Trimming at V came to 0 bases and at J to 4 bases, leaving 7 bases not matched to a gene. CDR3 length: 16 amino acids. The V gene's germline CDR1 is SGHRS and CDR2 YFSETQ. CDR3 DNA: TGCGCCAGCAGCTTGGTACAGGGGTTGTGGAATCAGCCCCAGCATTTT. It codes for CASSLVQGLWNQPQHF.

This clonotype was counted between two and nine times. V is TRBV5-6 and J is TRBJ2-7, with TRBD1 as a possible D gene (6 bases). There are 14 residues in the CDR3. Trimming took off 3 bases at V and 2 bases at J, with 12 bases between the two ends. From germline, CDR1 is SGHDT and CDR2 YYEEEE. This CDR3 is CASSWQGNTYEQYF. The CDR3 DNA is TGTGCCAGCAGCTGGCAGGGGAACACCTACGAGCAGTACTTC.

This clonotype was found many times. V and J are TRBV7-8 and TRBJ2-7, with 7 nucleotides matching TRBD2. Germline V gene lookup returns CDR1 SGHVS and CDR2 FQNEAQ. This CDR3 is built from 12 residues. Trimming at V came to 5 bases and at J to 5 bases, leaving 3 bases not matched to a gene. This chain's CDR3 is CASSRTSDEQYF. The CDR3 DNA is TGTGCCAGCAGCCGCACTAGCGACGAGCAGTACTTC.

This clonotype was observed a few times. V usage is TRBV20-1 and J usage is TRBJ2-7; the D is unclear. The ends were cut back, 6 bases at V and 8 bases at J, with 23 bases in the middle. Germline CDR1 DFQATT, CDR2 SNEGSKA (reference sequence). The CDR3 totals 14 residues. The CDR3 sequence: CSARRGEGIFKQYF. CDR3 nucleotide sequence: TGCAGTGCGCGGAGAGGTGAAGGGATATTCAAGCAGTACTTC.

This clonotype came up a few times. This chain uses TRBV27 with TRBJ2-7, with a possible D match to TRBD1 (6 bases). Trimming cost V 2 bases and J 1 base, with 15 bases left between them. This CDR3 comprises 16 residues. The V gene's germline CDR1 is MNHEY and CDR2 SMNVEV (reference sequence). As DNA, the CDR3 is TGTGCCAGCAGTTTACTTGCCGGGACACCGTCCTACGAGCAGTACTTC. It codes for CASSLLAGTPSYEQYF.

This chain uses TRBV18 with TRBJ2-3; no clear D gene. Germline V gene lookup returns CDR1 KGHSH and CDR2 LQKENI. This CDR3 has 13 amino acids. Trimming cost V 3 bases and J 5 bases, with 9 bases left between them. CDR3 sequence: CASSPLGQDTQYF. CDR3 nucleotides: TGTGCCAGCTCACCCCTAGGGCAAGATACGCAGTATTTT.

This clonotype was seen only a few times. The V and J genes are TRBV20-1 and TRBJ2-1; 13 bases match TRBD2. Germline CDR1 reads DFQATT; CDR2 reads SNEGSKA (reference sequence). The CDR3 is 15 residues long. With V trimmed by 3 bases and J by 4 bases, 3 bases remained unmatched. The CDR3 region is CSARKGLAGYNEQFF. CDR3 sequence (DNA): TGCAGTGCTAGGAAGGGACTAGCGGGGTACAATGAGCAGTTCTTC.

This clonotype was observed a few times. The chain uses TRBV19 and TRBJ2-1, with 9 bases aligning to TRBD2. Trimming removed 1 base from V and 3 bases from J; junction bases left unmatched: 4. This CDR3 is 16 amino acids long. From germline, CDR1 is LNHDA and CDR2 SQIVND (reference sequence). In nucleotides, the CDR3 is TGTGCCAGTAGTATAGTACGACTAGCGGTCTACAATGAGCAGTTCTTC. Its protein is CASSIVRLAVYNEQFF.

This clonotype was recorded a few times. The rearrangement joins TRBV7-9 to TRBJ2-7, with TRBD2 identical over 10 bases. Germline V gene data show CDR1 as SEHNR and CDR2 as FQNEAQ (reference sequence). The CDR3 length is 17 residues. Trimming at V came to 5 bases and at J to 0 bases, leaving 10 bases not matched to a gene. CDR3 loop: CASSLLAGTAFSYEQYF. The CDR3 nucleotides read TGTGCCAGCAGCCTACTAGCGGGGACCGCTTTCTCCTACGAGCAGTACTTC.

The chain joins TRBV10-2 to TRBJ2-1, with 9 bases that match TRBD1. Germline CDR1 is WSHSY and CDR2 is SAAADI. V trimming: 6 bases; J trimming: 8 bases; junction bases outside the gene matches: 11. The CDR3 has 15 residues. The CDR3 bases are TGCGCCAGCAGGACCGGGACAGGGTTAGATGATGAGCAGTTCTTC. It specifies CASRTGTGLDDEQFF.

In this sample, this clonotype turned up a few times. This chain connects TRBV20-1 to TRBJ2-7; D not certain. Germline assignment: CDR1 DFQATT and CDR2 SNEGSKA (reference sequence). This CDR3 spans 14 amino acids. V lost 7 bases and J lost 0, with 16 bases in between. CDR3 residues: CSVAKGVGSYEQYF. DNA of the CDR3: TGCAGTGTTGCAAAGGGCGTCGGCTCCTACGAGCAGTACTTC.

This clonotype has a count of ten or more. The CDR3 DNA reads as TGTGCCAGCAGTTCTTTGTGGACAGGGGACACCGGGGAGCTGTTTTTT. This gives the protein CASSSLWTGDTGELFF. The chain uses TRBV28 and TRBJ2-2; 9 nucleotides line up with TRBD1. The J segment lost 3 bases and the V segment lost 4 bases, leaving 6 bases of the junction unmatched. In germline, CDR1 is MDHEN, CDR2 SYDVKM. The CDR3 has 16 amino acids.

A few counts support this clonotype. The rearrangement uses TRBV5-1 and TRBJ1-2; TRBD1 aligns across 8 bases. The V segment lost 4 bases and the J segment 8 bases; nucleotides outside the gene matches: 7. The CDR3 contains 13 residues. In germline, CDR1 is SGHRS, CDR2 YFSETQ. CDR3 region: CASSPRGRGGYTF. As DNA, the CDR3 is TGCGCCAGCAGCCCCAGGGGGCGCGGAGGCTACACCTTC.

This clonotype was counted ten times or more. The genes are TRBV28 and TRBJ2-6, with D perhaps TRBD1 (6 bases). CDR1 is MDHEN, CDR2 SYDVKM, per germline. With 2 bases removed from V and 0 bases from J, the gap between germline ends came to 8 bases. CDR3 length: 16 amino acids. The CDR3 is CASSLDRRSGANVLTF. In DNA form, the CDR3 reads TGTGCCAGCAGTTTAGACAGGCGCTCTGGGGCCAACGTCCTGACTTTC.

In its sample, this clonotype was seen many times. The gene calls are TRBV12-3 or TRBV12-4 and TRBJ1-5; maybe TRBD1 (6 bases). Trimming cost V 6 bases and J 2 bases, with 14 bases left between them. There are 15 residues in the CDR3. The CDR3 reads CASSRGGGGNQPQHF. Written as DNA, the CDR3 is TGTGCCAGCAGCCGGGGGGGCGGTGGCAATCAGCCCCAGCATTTT.

As to this clonotype: A much bigger clone sits one base away, suggesting this may be a read error. The genes are TRBV20-1 and TRBJ1-1; maybe TRBD1 (5 bases). With 5 bases removed from V and 6 bases from J, the gap between germline ends came to 13 bases. This CDR3 is built from 12 residues. Germline V CDR1 and CDR2: DFQATT, SNEGSKA (reference sequence). The CDR3 reads CSAVTGPAEAFF. In DNA, the CDR3 is TGCAGTGCTGTCACGGGGCCCGCTGAAGCTTTCTTT.

The rearrangement joins TRBV11-2 to TRBJ1-3; possibly TRBD1 for D (5 bases). Germline V lookup: CDR1 SGHAT, CDR2 FQNNGV. The ends were cut back, 3 bases at V and 0 bases at J, with 21 bases in the middle. The CDR3 is 19 amino acids. The CDR3, as DNA: TGTGCCAGCAGCTTCGAGAGGAGTAGTAGGGGTTACTCTGGAAACACCATATATTTT. Translation: CASSFERSSRGYSGNTIYF. Filled out from reference TRBV11-2 and TRBJ1-3, the complete variable domain reads EAGVAQSPRYKIIEKRQSVAFWCNPISGHATLYWYQQILGQGPKLLIQFQNNGVVDDSQLPKDRFSAERLKGVDSTLKIQPAKLEDSAVYLCASSFERSSRGYSGNTIYFGEGSWLTVV.

The sample holds a few counts of this clonotype. The rearrangement joins TRBV5-1 to TRBJ2-2, with 8 bases matching TRBD2. CDR3 length: 14 residues. J was trimmed by 8 bases and V by 4 bases; bases with no gene match: 7. Germline V lookup: CDR1 SGHRS, CDR2 YFSETQ. This CDR3 is CASSAGLGEGELFF. DNA for the CDR3: TGCGCCAGCAGCGCGGGACTAGGGGAAGGGGAGCTGTTTTTT.

The V and J genes are TRBV2 and TRBJ2-1; 16 bases align to TRBD2. CDR1 SNHLY and CDR2 FYNNEI come from the germline V gene. Unmatched junction bases numbered 2, after V lost 1 base and J lost 2 bases. This CDR3 contains 18 residues. CDR3 sequence: CASSEVGLAGGPYNEQFF. The CDR3 coding sequence is TGTGCCAGCAGTGAAGTGGGACTAGCGGGGGGGCCCTACAATGAGCAGTTCTTC. The full variable domain, its missing parts supplied by reference TRBV2 and TRBJ2-1, is EPEVTQTPSHQVTQMGQEVILRCVPISNHLYFYWYRQILGQKVEFLVSFYNNEISEKSEIFDDQFSVERPDGSNFTLKIRSTKLEDSAMYFCASSEVGLAGGPYNEQFFGPGTRLTVL.

This clonotype turned up a few times. J is TRBJ1-4 and V is TRBV9; 8 nucleotides align to TRBD1. CDR1 SGDLS and CDR2 YYNGEE come from the germline V gene. This CDR3 is built from 15 residues. Trimming cost V 3 bases and J 3 bases; bases outside gene matches: 4. DNA of the CDR3: TGTGCCAGCAGCGAGGGGACAGGACCTAATGAAAAACTGTTTTTT. Translating it yields CASSEGTGPNEKLFF. The complete variable domain, with remaining parts taken from reference TRBV9 and TRBJ1-4, reads DSGVTQTPKHLITATGQRVTLRCSPRSGDLSVYWYQQSLDQGLQFLIQYYNGEERAKGNILERFSAQQFPDLHSELNLSSLELGDSALYFCASSEGTGPNEKLFFGSGTQLSVL.

Ten or more counts support this clonotype. V is TRBV2 and J is TRBJ2-1; TRBD2 agrees at 9 bases. This CDR3 is 13 amino acids long. CDR1 SNHLY and CDR2 FYNNEI come from the germline V gene. V lost 11 bases to trimming and J lost 1 base; unmatched junction nucleotides: 3. CDR3 in amino acids: CAGGGESYNEQFF. CDR3 bases: TGTGCCGGCGGGGGGGAATCCTACAATGAGCAGTTCTTC.